These 8 T cell receptor beta chains share one sample of origin, sequenced in a study of patients and donors after allogeneic stem cell transplantation (dated by TCRdb to the early 2020s). Receptor libraries were prepared by RT-PCR. Sequencing instrument: NextSeq 550. TCRdb reworked the public reads: Q25 trimming with fastp, MiXCR clone assembly, productive beta chains retained. For every CDR3 protein sequence, its rows merge into one entry that carries the most common genes and DNA. Present in this sample are roughly 880,000 distinct CDR3 sequences, around 17% of which were seen just once. The ten largest make up approximately 5.9% of the sample. The sequenced sample consisted of blood, either unsorted or a sorted T cell fraction (not recorded which). The receptor set was obtained from a human donor who was either an allogeneic HSCT recipient or a stem cell or donor lymphocyte infusion donor (not recorded which). It is not recorded whose cells these are; they may come from a transplant donor.

This clonotype has a handful of counts. The chain has TRBV5-4 and TRBJ2-1; no clear D. V was shortened by 0 bases and J by 6 bases, with 7 bases between the two germline ends. CDR3 size: 13 residues. The germline V gene encodes CDR1 SGHNT and CDR2 YYREEE (reference sequence). As DNA, the CDR3 is TGTGCCAGCAGCTTGGGACCGACCAATGAGCAGTTCTTC. Encoded protein: CASSLGPTNEQFF.

V usage is TRBV2 and J usage is TRBJ2-7, with a possible D match to TRBD1 (5 bases). CDR1 is SNHLY, CDR2 FYNNEI, per germline. V gave up 6 bases and J gave up 7 bases, with 16 bases separating them. The CDR3 length is 13 residues. The CDR3 reads CASRTEGAWEQYF. In DNA form, the CDR3 reads TGTGCCAGCAGAACAGAAGGGGCTTGGGAGCAGTACTTC.

The chain recombines TRBV29-1 with TRBJ2-3; a weak D match, TRBD1 (5 bases). The germline V gene has CDR1 SQVTM and CDR2 ANQGSEA. The V gene lost 4 bases and the J gene lost 3 bases, with 8 bases spanning the gap. The CDR3 contains 12 residues. Here the CDR3 DNA reads TGCAGCGTTGTGACAGTAACAGATACGCAGTATTTT. Translated, it gives CSVVTVTDTQYF.

This chain joins TRBV10-3 and TRBJ2-7; D is undetermined. Germline-derived CDR1 and CDR2 are ENHRY and SYGVKD. This CDR3 comprises 11 residues. Trimming removed 6 bases from V and 5 bases from J, with 8 bases in between. CDR3 DNA sequence: TGTGCCATCAGAGCTGCAAACGAGCAGTACTTC. Protein: CAIRAANEQYF.

V usage is TRBV4-1 and J usage is TRBJ1-5; D is ambiguous. V lost 3 bases and J lost 0, with 12 bases in between. The germline V gene has CDR1 MGHRA and CDR2 YSYEKL. The CDR3 spans 16 residues. The CDR3 DNA is TGCGCCAGCAGCCAGGAAGACTACAATAGCAATCAGCCCCAGCATTTT. Its protein product is CASSQEDYNSNQPQHF.

This clonotype was seen only once. The gene calls are TRBV5-6 and TRBJ2-3, with 8 bases identical to TRBD1. Germline CDR1 is SGHDT and CDR2 is YYEEEE. V lost 3 bases to trimming and J lost 3 bases; unmatched junction nucleotides: 6. CDR3 length: 15 residues. The CDR3 is CASSWAGGATDTQYF. The CDR3 DNA follows: TGTGCCAGCAGCTGGGCAGGGGGCGCGACAGATACGCAGTATTTT.

This sequence joins TRBV30 and TRBJ1-1; 8 bases align to TRBD1. V was pared by 2 bases and J by 5 bases, with 4 bases of the junction left unmatched. The CDR3 has 13 residues. Germline V CDR1 and CDR2: GTSNPN, SVGIG (reference sequence). CDR3 nucleotides: TGTGCCTGGAGTACAGGGGGGGGAACTGAAGCTTTCTTT. It translates to CAWSTGGGTEAFF.

This clonotype was seen repeatedly, ten times or more. The chain links TRBV29-1 to TRBJ1-1; TRBD1 matches at 9 bases. The CDR3 is made up of 13 amino acids. Trimming at V came to 8 bases and at J to 6 bases, leaving 10 bases not matched to a gene. Germline values: CDR1 SQVTM, CDR2 ANQGSEA. CDR3 in amino acids: CSTPGQGISEAFF. In DNA form, the CDR3 reads TGCAGCACTCCGGGACAGGGCATCTCTGAAGCTTTCTTT.